This is a list of T cell receptor beta chains from one sample in a study of shared clonotypes between healthy human individuals. Generated by immunoSEQ multiplex PCR, the TCRdb table keeps only in-frame clones and is missing some. The repertoire has millions of clones, just over 90% of them found once; the top ten carry under 2%. The sequenced sample was naive CD8+ T cells from PBMCs. The receptor source for this set is a man aged 18 to 35 in good health. Some clones in this sample may be carry-over from other donors' samples. Each CDR3 is given with its conserved first and last residue. The order of the fields is clone size, V gene, J gene, D gene, CDR3 DNA, CDR3 protein. The D gene is left open where the match is weak. Clone size, where shown, is once, few, many, or a class for clones that have expanded.

>.|TRBV4-3|TRBJ1-1|.
TGCGCCAGCAGCCAAGATGCACAGGGACTGAACACTGAAGCTTTCTTT
CASSQDAQGLNTEAFF
>once|TRBV27|TRBJ2-7|.
TGTGCCAGCAGTTTCCTGGGGGACGAGCAGTACTTC
CASSFLGDEQYF
>.|TRBV19|TRBJ2-7|TRBD1
TGTGCCAGTAGTGACAGGGGGCTATACGAGCAGTACTTC
CASSDRGLYEQYF
>.|TRBV10-3|TRBJ1-1|.
TGTGCCATCAACCCTGTTGGCGGCGGTAGTAACACTGAAGCTTTCTTT
CAINPVGGGSNTEAFF
>.|TRBV7-8|TRBJ2-2|.
TGTGCCAGCAGCGTACAGGGTGTAACCGGGGAGCTGTTTTTT
CASSVQGVTGELFF
>.|TRBV28|TRBJ1-3|.
TGTGCCAGCAGTCCTTATCTAAACCTCCAAGATCCCTCTGGAAACACCATATATTTT
CASSPYLNLQDPSGNTIYF
>.|TRBV25-1|TRBJ2-1|TRBD2
TGTGCCAGCAGTGGGTTGAGCGGGAGTACGGGGGAGCAGTTCTTC
CASSGLSGSTGEQFF
>.|TRBV15|TRBJ1-2|.
TGTGCCACCAGCAGAGATTGGACAGCAAGTATCTATGGCTACACCTTC
CATSRDWTASIYGYTF
>.|TRBV19|TRBJ2-7|TRBD1
TGTGCCAGTAGTATACGACAGGGGTCCTACGAGCAGTACTTC
CASSIRQGSYEQYF
>.|TRBV18|TRBJ2-3|TRBD1
TGTGCCAGCTCACCGGACAGGGATACGGATACGCAGTATTTT
CASSPDRDTDTQYF
>.|TRBV6-6|TRBJ1-1|.
TGTGCCAGCGATTTCAGCGGGACTGAAGCTTTCTTT
CASDFSGTEAFF
>.|TRBV27|TRBJ1-5|.
TGTGCCAGCAGTTTATACGCGGGCGACAATCAGCCCCAGCATTTT
CASSLYAGDNQPQHF
>.|TRBV19|TRBJ2-3|TRBD2
TGTGCCGGATCAGCGGGAGGGGGAGATACGCAGTATTTT
CAGSAGGGDTQYF
>.|TRBV19|TRBJ1-1|.
TGTGCCAGTAGTAAAGCACTCAGGGGGAACACTGAAGCTTTCTTT
CASSKALRGNTEAFF
>.|TRBV10-3|TRBJ2-7|.
TGTGCCATCAGTGAGACCGAACAGGGTTGGTCCTTCTACGAGCAGTACTTC
CAISETEQGWSFYEQYF
>.|TRBV12-5|TRBJ2-1|.
TGTGCCCCATGGGGAGGGGGTGAGCAGTTCTTC
CAPWGGGEQFF
>.|TRBV5-6|TRBJ2-5|.
TGTGCCAGCAGTTTAGTTGGGGACTTAGAGACCCAGTACTTC
CASSLVGDLETQYF
>.|TRBV6-1|TRBJ2-5|.
TGTGCCAGCAGTGAACCCGCCCTGGGGGGAGAGACCCAGTACTTC
CASSEPALGGETQYF
>.|TRBV19|TRBJ1-1|.
TGTGCCACCCTAAACCGGGGCCCTGGCGGCACTGAAGCTTTCTTT
CATLNRGPGGTEAFF
>few|TRBV28|TRBJ1-3|.
TGTGCCAGCAGCGAGACAGGCACTGGAAACACCATATATTTT
CASSETGTGNTIYF
>few|TRBV28|TRBJ2-7|.
TGTGCCAGCAGTTTTCACGAGCAGTACTTC
CASSFHEQYF
>.|TRBV14|TRBJ2-7|.
TGTGCCAGCAGTTTGAGCTCCTACGAGCAGTACTTC
CASSLSSYEQYF